Below are 9 T cell receptor beta chains sequenced from a single sample in a study of cytotoxic CD8 clonotypes in ibrutinib-treated CLL. Sequencing was performed with immunoSEQ multiplex PCR; in TCRdb, only in-frame clones are kept and a portion is missing. The table records tens of thousands of clones, about 70% of them present only once. The sequencing used PBMCs, collected after 36 months of ibrutinib treatment. These receptors originate from a human donor with chronic lymphocytic leukemia.

The rearrangement links TRBV6-5 to TRBJ2-2, with D unresolved. CDR3 size: 13 residues. Trimming left V 2 bases short and J 5 bases short, with 6 bases between. Germline loops: CDR1 MNHEY, CDR2 SVGAGI. CDR3 amino acids: CASSYHGTGELFF. The CDR3 coding sequence is TGTGCCAGCAGTTACCATGGGACCGGGGAGCTGTTTTTT.

The V gene is TRBV5-4, the J gene TRBJ2-6; D is perhaps TRBD2 (6 bases). The V end lost 4 bases, the J end lost 0 bases, and 17 bases lay between the germline ends. In germline, CDR1 is SGHNT, CDR2 YYREEE (reference sequence). The CDR3 length is 18 residues. CDR3 nucleotides: TGTGCCAGCAGCCGAGTGGGGGGATCCGGCTCTGGGGCCAACGTCCTGACTTTC. It translates to CASSRVGGSGSGANVLTF.

The rearrangement uses TRBV7-6 and TRBJ2-1, with D perhaps matching TRBD1 or TRBD2 (7 bases each). Germline values: CDR1 SGHVS, CDR2 FNYEAQ. This CDR3 spans 16 amino acids. V shed 5 bases and J shed 6 bases, with 20 bases lying between them. This CDR3 is CASSPGEGAFGNEQFF. Written as DNA, the CDR3 is TGTGCCAGCAGCCCCGGGGAGGGGGCGTTCGGCAATGAGCAGTTCTTC.

The DNA for the CDR3 is TGCAGCGTTCGGACAGGGAAAGTGGAAGCTTTCTTT. Encoded protein: CSVRTGKVEAFF. The chain uses TRBV29-1 and TRBJ1-1, with 8 bases that match TRBD1. V was clipped by 5 bases and J by 8 bases; unmatched bases: 7. Per the germline V gene, CDR1 is SQVTM and CDR2 is ANQGSEA. The CDR3 is 12 amino acids. The variable domain in full, with the rest retrieved from reference TRBV29-1 and TRBJ1-1, is SAVISQKPSRDICQRGTSLTIQCQVDSQVTMMFWYRQQPGQSLTLIATANQGSEATYESGFVIDKFPISRPNLTFSTLTVSNMSPEDSSIYLCSVRTGKVEAFFGQGTRLTVV.

The rearrangement joins TRBV9 to TRBJ2-6; D ambiguous. Germline V CDR1 and CDR2: SGDLS, YYNGEE. Trimming removed 4 bases from V and 4 bases from J, with 9 bases in between. The CDR3 is 14 residues long. The CDR3 reads CASSSQIGANVLTF. The CDR3 nucleotides are TGTGCCAGCAGCTCTCAAATAGGGGCCAACGTCCTGACTTTC.

The chain employs TRBV27 and TRBJ2-2; D gene unclear. Per germline, CDR1 MNHEY and CDR2 SMNVEV (reference sequence). V was trimmed by 4 bases and J by 2 bases, leaving 8 bases between them. The CDR3 spans 14 residues. CDR3 coding DNA: TGTGCCAGCAGTTCCGAATTTAACACCGGGGAGCTGTTTTTT. Translated, it gives CASSSEFNTGELFF.

V and J are TRBV18 and TRBJ2-5; maybe TRBD1 (6 bases). CDR3 size: 16 residues. Trimming removed 1 base from V and 5 bases from J, with 17 bases in between. CDR1 is KGHSH, CDR2 LQKENI, per germline. As DNA, the CDR3 is TGTGCCAGCTCACCACTTTCAACGGGACAAAGGGAGACCCAGTACTTC. It translates to CASSPLSTGQRETQYF. Using reference TRBV18 and TRBJ2-5 for the parts outside the CDR3, the full variable domain is NAGVMQNPRHLVRRRGQEARLRCSPMKGHSHVYWYRQLPEEGLKFMVYLQKENIIDESGMPKERFSAEFPKEGPSILRIQQVVRGDSAAYFCASSPLSTGQRETQYFGPGTRLLVL.

V gene TRBV27 combines with J gene TRBJ1-2; D is uncertain. V lost 8 bases to trimming and J lost 5 bases, with 18 bases between them. Germline V gene lookup returns CDR1 MNHEY and CDR2 SMNVEV (reference sequence). The CDR3 is 14 amino acids. In DNA, the CDR3 is TGTGCCAGCGGCCCGACGACGGCACCGTATGGCTACACCTTC. Translating gives CASGPTTAPYGYTF.

This clone showed up just a few times. The chain recombines TRBV19 with TRBJ2-7; either TRBD1 or TRBD2 may fit D (6 bases each). The CDR3 totals 15 residues. The germline CDR1 and CDR2 sequences are LNHDA and SQIVND (reference sequence). Trimming took off 5 bases at V and 5 bases at J, with 19 bases between the two ends. In nucleotides, the CDR3 is TGTGCCAGTAGTCCCCACCAAGGGGGGTGGGACGAGCAGTACTTC. Translating gives CASSPHQGGWDEQYF.